These 12 T cell receptor beta chains originate from one sample sequenced in a study of blood T cell repertoires in COVID-19. Clones were sequenced by immunoSEQ multiplex PCR, and TCRdb holds only the in-frame ones, with some missing. Of just under 350,000 clones listed, 75% to 90% are singletons. The sample comprised peripheral blood. The source is a woman aged 45-65 years with COVID-19, enrolled during active disease.

V usage is TRBV27 and J usage is TRBJ2-2; D call uncertain. V was shortened by 6 bases and J by 1 base, with 6 bases between the two germline ends. The CDR3 contains 13 residues. In germline, CDR1 is MNHEY, CDR2 SMNVEV (reference sequence). The CDR3: CASRRQNTGELFF. CDR3 nucleotide sequence: TGTGCCAGCAGGAGGCAGAACACCGGGGAGCTGTTTTTT.

The chain combines TRBV5-4 with TRBJ2-5; 8 bases are a match to TRBD2. Trimming took 2 bases from V and 4 from J; bases not matched to a gene: 7. The CDR3 spans 15 residues. Germline CDR1 is SGHNT and CDR2 is YYREEE (reference sequence). The chain's CDR3 is CASSFYGRARETQYF. CDR3 DNA: TGTGCCAGCAGCTTTTACGGGAGGGCCCGAGAGACCCAGTACTTC.

J is TRBJ2-7 and V is TRBV27, with TRBD2 identical over 8 bases. V lost 4 bases to trimming and J lost 3 bases; unmatched junction nucleotides: 2. This CDR3 comprises 13 residues. Germline CDR1 MNHEY, CDR2 SMNVEV (reference sequence). The CDR3 protein is CASSSAGVYEQYF. The CDR3 nucleotides are TGTGCCAGCAGTTCAGCGGGAGTCTACGAGCAGTACTTC.

V usage is TRBV25-1 and J usage is TRBJ1-4; D not resolved. V lost 5 bases and J lost 5, with 6 bases in between. Germline V gene lookup returns CDR1 MGHDK and CDR2 SYGVNS. The CDR3 covers 12 residues. This chain's CDR3 is CASSTFNEKLFF. Here the CDR3 DNA reads TGTGCCAGCAGTACTTTCAATGAAAAACTGTTTTTT.

This chain connects TRBV4-1 to TRBJ2-3; weak D call: TRBD2 (6 bases). V dropped 0 bases and J dropped 2 bases, with 15 bases sitting between them. CDR3 length equals 17 residues. CDR1 and CDR2 (germline): MGHRA, YSYEKL. CDR3 DNA sequence: TGCGCCAGCAGCCAAGATCTTGCCGCGGGACTCACAGATACGCAGTATTTT. Encoded protein: CASSQDLAAGLTDTQYF.

The chain is built from TRBV3-1 (or the pseudogene TRBV3-2) and TRBJ1-3; 8 bases agree with TRBD1. The CDR3 has 16 amino acids. Germline assignment: CDR1 LGHDT and CDR2 YNNKEL (reference sequence). V was clipped by 5 bases and J by 4 bases; unmatched bases: 10. The CDR3 loop reads CASSYFGQGSGNTIYF. The CDR3 region has the DNA TGTGCCAGCAGCTACTTTGGACAGGGCTCGGGAAACACCATATATTTT.

The V call is TRBV5-1, the J call TRBJ1-6; tentative D call: TRBD1 (6 bases). V gave up 0 bases and J gave up 5 bases, with 6 bases separating them. The germline CDR1 and CDR2 sequences are SGHRS and YFSETQ. This CDR3 is built from 14 residues. The CDR3 sequence: CASSLAGDNSPLHF. Written as DNA, the CDR3 is TGCGCCAGCAGCTTGGCAGGGGATAATTCACCCCTCCACTTT. Using reference TRBV5-1 and TRBJ1-6 for the parts outside the CDR3, the full variable domain is KAGVTQTPRYLIKTRGQQVTLSCSPISGHRSVSWYQQTPGQGLQFLFEYFSETQRNKGNFPGRFSGRQFSNSRSEMNVSTLELGDSALYLCASSLAGDNSPLHFGNGTRLTVT.

This clone came up a few times. This chain links TRBV18 with TRBJ2-7; the match to TRBD2 covers 7 bases. CDR1 is KGHSH and CDR2 is LQKENI in the germline V gene. V shed 4 bases and J 1 base; nucleotides not matched to a gene: 1. The length of the CDR3 is 13 residues. CDR3 loop: CASSQGLSYEQYF. DNA for the CDR3: TGTGCCAGCTCACAGGGACTATCCTACGAGCAGTACTTC. Full variable domain (missing parts from reference TRBV18 and TRBJ2-7): NAGVMQNPRHLVRRRGQEARLRCSPMKGHSHVYWYRQLPEEGLKFMVYLQKENIIDESGMPKERFSAEFPKEGPSILRIQQVVRGDSAAYFCASSQGLSYEQYFGPGTRLTVT.

The CDR3 region is CSVVLASSGNTIYF. Written as DNA, the CDR3 is TGCAGCGTTGTGCTCGCCAGCTCTGGAAACACCATATATTTT. This chain uses TRBV29-1 with TRBJ1-3; unclear D gene. Germline V gene sequence: CDR1 SQVTM, CDR2 ANQGSEA. The CDR3 contains 14 residues. V was pared by 4 bases and J by 0 bases, with 10 bases between.

Details on this clone: At one boundary the junction diverges from the germline segment, which might be a read error. The chain joins TRBV29-1 to TRBJ2-2; D perhaps matches TRBD1 (6 bases). CDR1 SQVTM and CDR2 ANQGSEA come from the germline V gene. This CDR3 is built from 16 residues. The CDR3 nucleotides read TGCAGCGTCGAAGGCCCGGTAGCACAGGGCACCGGGGAGCTGTTTTTT. Translating it yields CSVEGPVAQGTGELFF.

The V and J genes are TRBV24-1 and TRBJ2-1; TRBD1 matches at 8 bases. Trimming removed 9 bases from V and 5 bases from J; junction bases left unmatched: 11. CDR3 size: 15 residues. Germline V gene sequence: CDR1 KGHDR, CDR2 SFDVKD. The CDR3 DNA is TGTGCCACCGGACACCGGGACAGGTCCAACAATGAGCAGTTCTTC. This codes for CATGHRDRSNNEQFF.

The CDR3 sequence: CASSLKLALNEQFF. CDR3 bases: TGTGCCAGCAGCCTCAAACTAGCACTCAATGAGCAGTTCTTC. J is TRBJ2-1 and V is TRBV11-2; D might be TRBD2 (6 bases). The CDR3 loop spans 14 amino acids. The ends were cut back, 5 bases at V and 6 bases at J, with 14 bases in the middle. CDR1 and CDR2 from the germline V gene are SGHAT and FQNNGV. The whole variable domain, remainder taken from reference TRBV11-2 and TRBJ2-1, is EAGVAQSPRYKIIEKRQSVAFWCNPISGHATLYWYQQILGQGPKLLIQFQNNGVVDDSQLPKDRFSAERLKGVDSTLKIQPAKLEDSAVYLCASSLKLALNEQFFGPGTRLTVL.